Below, one TCR beta chain is given with its context. Its antigen is currently not known. The record has no base qualities; no much larger clone is one base away. The germline V gene (reference sequence) yields GTSNPN for CDR1 and SVGIG for CDR2. The CDR3 starts with the cysteine, ends with the phenylalanine, and has 13 residues. The entry retains the CDR3 DNA only, 39 bases that are in frame from base 1. V is cut by 7 bases and J by 1 base, and the space between the germline ends is 13 bases. The cohort was made up of about 610 healthy bone marrow donors. At the time of sampling, every cohort member was nominally healthy, though immune exposures that went unrecorded were likely present. The donor tested CMV seronegative, placing the donor among the 352 seronegative members of the cohort. A peripheral blood sample was provided by each donor, and peripheral blood mononuclear cells were used for TCR beta sequencing. The Qiagen DNeasy Blood Extraction Kit was used to extract genomic DNA from the blood cell samples.

The data originate from a study of cytomegalovirus exposure and HLA in healthy donors (dated by TCRdb to about 2017). Background for the entire study: According to an earlier analysis of several hundred of the donors, about 170 million T cells yielded 90 million to 130 million unique TCR beta sequences and around 280 Gb of sequence data. Approximately 300 gigabases of sequencing data and approximately 80 million unique TCR sequences were included in an early release covering under 650 HLA-typed donors. Of the approximately 400 genotyped donors, approximately 80% were placed in the genetic ancestry cluster associated with self-reported Caucasian donors. The study aimed to test whether cataloging public T cell receptors could reveal signatures of past pathogen exposure. The study used immunosequencing to profile the T cell repertoires of approximately 650 subjects and linked those repertoires to cytomegalovirus serostatus. A separate validation cohort of approximately 130 different subjects was used in addition to the roughly 670-subject first cohort. To predict cytomegalovirus infection status, the study brought together high-throughput TCR immunosequencing, statistical association of individual TCRs with disease status, and machine learning. To study patterns of TCR occurrence, a later analysis re-analyzed previously published TCR beta repertoires from 500 to 850 donors and added high-resolution HLA genotyping. Rather than drawing on any new phenotypic data, the later analysis identified candidate immune exposures from TCR beta sequences and the way those sequences occurred across donors. In an earlier analysis of over 550 of the donors, high-throughput TCR beta sequencing was used to judge whether each TCR beta V gene segment behaved as functional or pseudogenic. Alongside the repertoire data, information on donor age, sex, ethnicity and CMV serostatus was compiled. A later genetic analysis took genome-wide SNP genotypes for about three fifths of the roughly 700 donors and used that subset as a discovery cohort. Every repertoire in the discovery cohort had been generated on one and the same sequencing platform. Both class I and class II loci were covered by HLA typing, at four-digit resolution. Typing coverage differed by locus: A, B, C, DRB1 and DQB1 were typed in roughly 629-640 donors, DQA1 in roughly 510, DPA1 in around 580, and DPB1 in about 450. Because of strong linkage in the cohort, five DR-DQ haplotypes were treated as single units for association and clustering. On average, about 240,000 unique TCR beta nucleotide sequences were sequenced per donor among a few hundred genotyped donors of the cohort, with 15% to 20% of those sequences being non-productive.

Library method: the immunoSEQ multiplex PCR assay. The multiplex PCR relied on a mix of 60 forward primers for TCR Vbeta segments and 13 reverse primers for TCR Jbeta segments. A multiplex PCR assay on genomic DNA amplified the CDR3 region of rearranged TCR beta genes. Amplified TCR beta libraries were sequenced as 87-base-pair reads on the Illumina HiSeq System. Regarding the original processing steps: A later analysis counted about 76 million unique TCR beta chains across the 670 or so repertoires, and some 12 million of these chains were shared by at least two donors. A nearest-neighbor algorithm error-corrected the raw reads and collapsed the reads into unique sequences, merging closely related sequences to remove PCR and sequencing errors. To assign V, D and J gene segments, CDR3 sequences were aligned to IMGT reference sequences. For a sequence to be retained, a match of at least six nucleotides to both a V gene segment and a J gene segment was required. Rearrangements were classified as productive when the CDR3 lacked stop codons and remained in frame with V and J, and all other rearrangements were classified as non-productive. CDR3 was defined according to IMGT convention as the region running from the second conserved V-encoded cysteine to the conserved J-encoded phenylalanine. In an earlier analysis of more than 550 of the donors, sequences lacking an unambiguous match to a single V gene segment were excluded. In an earlier analysis of 450 to 700 of the donors, V segments were called functional above 56.7% productive rearrangements and were called segregating when the between-donor standard deviation exceeded 5%. To diagnose cytomegalovirus status from the catalog of TCR beta chain sequences, a statistical classification framework was built. In a later analysis, TCR nucleotide sequences were compared against IMGT/GENE-DB human TR gene sequences so that V and J genes could be assigned. The TCRdist pipeline was used in a later analysis to assign CDR3 sequences and most-parsimonious VDJ recombination scenarios. In a later analysis, each TCR beta chain was defined by its CDR3 amino acid sequence together with its V-gene family, and reads without a unique V-gene family were excluded. To address suspected cross-contamination and a sequencing artifact, a later analysis removed around 600 highly shared, low-generation-probability nucleotide sequences. A later analysis calculated a clonal expansion index for each public chain from normalized within-repertoire ranks of inferred template counts. In a later analysis, generation probabilities were computed using a VDJ recombination model fitted to out-of-frame rearrangements, and the results were checked against IGoR. In a later analysis, hypergeometric tests were used to score TCR-TCR, TCR-HLA and TCR-CMV co-occurrence, with a repertoire-size bias correction applied to TCR pairs. A later analysis estimated false discovery rates by permuting HLA or CMV assignments 20 times. A later analysis grouped co-occurring TCRs with DBSCAN, adding TCRdist sequence similarity when clustering within HLA-allele-positive subsets. For co-occurrence clustering, repertoires with fewer than 30,000 or more than 120,000 public chains were excluded, along with roughly 5 repertoires with anomalous nucleotide sharing. The table was pulled from immuneACCESS by TCRdb, which kept in-frame rearrangements only. Such tables lose some clones; where checked, under half of the loss comes from unresolved V genes, and the rest has no known cause. The V and J calls and clone size come from that table; D and trimming were worked out from the DNA. The sample includes more than 45,000 clones, with around 74% observed a single time. Around 5.9% of the sample is held by the ten biggest clonotypes.

The study at large found these results: Because HLA typing was missing for some donors at each locus, association tests included only the typed subset. Linkage disequilibrium might explain the correlated functional status among segregating V segments, but an unknown experimental factor could not be excluded. A cluster of highly shared sequence variants was judged likely to represent a technical artifact of the sequencing pipeline. A few of the identified cytomegalovirus-associated TCR beta chains were confirmed in vitro to be specific for cytomegalovirus antigens. Most TCR sequences were observed very rarely across donors, whereas some public TCRs were present in many individuals. The classifier was reported to diagnose cytomegalovirus status with high specificity and sensitivity in both the original cohort and the validation cohort. According to a later analysis, TCR association rates differed among HLA loci, with DRB1 alleles showing the most associated TCRs and HLA-C alleles showing the fewest. The earlier analysis of 450 to 700 of the donors excluded over 15 rarely observed V segments, including chromosome 9 orphons, because counts were too low. According to a later analysis, parvovirus B19, influenza, CMV and Epstein-Barr virus appeared linked to several top co-occurrence clusters. Because the 87-base-pair reads could not distinguish some IMGT-functional V segments, including TRBV6-2 and TRBV6-3, those segments were excluded. Most CMV-associated TCR beta chains appeared to be HLA-restricted in a later analysis, and the HLA associations seemed to be driven largely by CMV exposure. Sequencing depth was assumed to be roughly uniform across donors in the presence/absence analyses, though that assumption may not hold. The study listed 164 TCR beta chains as associated with cytomegalovirus. A later analysis found that HLA-associated TCR beta chains were more clonally expanded and had lower generation probabilities than equally common non-associated chains. At a false discovery rate of 0.05, a later analysis linked some 17,000 TCR beta sequences to specific HLA alleles. A further reported finding was that TCR beta sequences accurately predicted the HLA-A and HLA-B alleles for most subjects in the first cohort. CMV serostatus was the only immune exposure information available for the cohort. Strong co-occurrence of HLA alleles, especially DR and DQ, made assigning TCR associations to individual alleles difficult. In this cohort, only TCR beta chains were sequenced, and detectable features were limited by the absence of alpha or paired-chain data. In a later genetic analysis, a missense DCLRE1C variant was associated with V-gene and J-gene trimming of TCR beta chains, and the association was replicated in an independent cohort. According to the authors, the approach could potentially be generalized to other disease states and immunological phenotypes. In a later genetic analysis, fewer N-insertions in productive TCRs were reported among donors in an Asian-associated ancestry cluster than the roughly 640-donor mean. Broadly in line with IMGT annotations, most TCR beta V segments showed up in productive rearrangements about 90% or about 30% of the time in an earlier analysis of 450 to 750 of the donors.

Recombination joined TRBV30 with TRBJ1-1, with TRBD1 tentatively as D gene (5 bases match). This TCR was sampled from a man aged 25 to 45 in good health and CMV-seronegative. The sequenced sample was PBMCs. The CDR3 region: CASEGRWNTEAFF. The sequenced DNA: TGTGCCTCGGAGGGACGATGGAACACTGAAGCTTTCTTT.